Each of the 27 T cell receptor beta chains below was sequenced from the same sample in a study of OX40 agonist ivuxolimab in advanced cancers. Repertoires were generated with immunoSEQ multiplex PCR, while TCRdb's copy carries only in-frame clones and drops some. Among some 31,000 clones listed, approximately 89% were seen once. The input for sequencing was CD4+ or CD8+ T cells sorted from blood, taken in a trial of the OX40 agonist ivuxolimab. All receptors derive from an adult with an advanced solid tumor such as melanoma, head and neck, liver or kidney cancer.

The J gene is TRBJ2-7, the V gene TRBV19, with D perhaps matching TRBD1 (5 bases). This CDR3 has 14 amino acids. Germline V gene sequence: CDR1 LNHDA, CDR2 SQIVND (reference sequence). V was cut by 4 bases and J by 5 bases, with 15 bases left in between. This chain's CDR3 is CASSTTVPHHEQYF. The CDR3 DNA follows: TGTGCCAGTAGTACGACAGTTCCCCACCACGAGCAGTACTTC. The full variable domain, with the rest looked up from reference TRBV19 and TRBJ2-7, is DGGITQSPKYLFRKEGQNVTLSCEQNLNHDAMYWYRQDPGQGLRLIYYSQIVNDFQKGDIAEGYSVSREKKESFPLTVTSAQKNPTAFYLCASSTTVPHHEQYFGPGTRLTVT.

This chain links TRBV19 with TRBJ1-1, with D tentatively TRBD1 (6 bases). The V end was cut by 4 bases, the J end by 5 bases, with 14 bases between. The CDR3 spans 14 residues. Germline V gene data show CDR1 as LNHDA and CDR2 as SQIVND (reference sequence). Here the CDR3 reads CASSTEKGVTEAFF. The CDR3 DNA is TGTGCCAGTAGTACAGAGAAGGGGGTTACTGAAGCTTTCTTT. Complete variable domain (other parts from reference TRBV19 and TRBJ1-1): DGGITQSPKYLFRKEGQNVTLSCEQNLNHDAMYWYRQDPGQGLRLIYYSQIVNDFQKGDIAEGYSVSREKKESFPLTVTSAQKNPTAFYLCASSTEKGVTEAFFGQGTRLTVV.

The chain joins TRBV27 to TRBJ2-1; D is possibly TRBD1 (5 bases). V was pared by 4 bases and J by 2 bases, with 18 bases between. The CDR3 loop spans 17 amino acids. Germline V lookup: CDR1 MNHEY, CDR2 SMNVEV (reference sequence). CDR3 protein: CASSSRGSRVTYNEQFF. The CDR3 nucleotides read TGTGCCAGCAGTTCTAGGGGCTCCCGAGTTACCTACAATGAGCAGTTCTTC.

This chain links TRBV27 with TRBJ1-5; possible D gene TRBD1, 5 bases. The CDR3 is 14 residues long. Germline V gene lookup returns CDR1 MNHEY and CDR2 SMNVEV (reference sequence). Between the trimmed V and J ends, which lost 6 bases and 4 bases, there was a span of 13 bases. CDR3 protein: CASRFGTANQPQHF. The CDR3 DNA sequence: TGTGCCAGCAGGTTCGGGACTGCAAATCAGCCCCAGCATTTT.

This chain uses TRBV9 with TRBJ1-2, with D possibly matching TRBD1 (6 bases). The CDR3 has 14 amino acids. Trimming shortened V by 2 bases and J by 3 bases, and 11 bases separated the two germline ends. Germline values: CDR1 SGDLS, CDR2 YYNGEE. The CDR3 DNA reads as TGTGCCAGCAGCGTCGAGGGGGGTTACTATGGCTACACCTTC. This codes for CASSVEGGYYGYTF.

The V call is TRBV7-8, the J call TRBJ2-5; D is unresolved. V dropped 5 bases and J dropped 1 base, with 11 bases sitting between them. CDR3 length: 14 residues. Germline V gene sequence: CDR1 SGHVS, CDR2 FQNEAQ. Here the CDR3 reads CASSRMGVQETQYF. The CDR3 DNA reads TGTGCCAGCAGCCGCATGGGTGTCCAAGAGACCCAGTACTTC.

This clone has a single count. The chain uses TRBV27 and TRBJ1-1; tentative D call: TRBD1 (6 bases). This CDR3 spans 15 amino acids. Germline values: CDR1 MNHEY, CDR2 SMNVEV (reference sequence). V lost 6 bases to trimming and J lost 0 bases, with 14 bases between them. CDR3 sequence (DNA): TGTGCCAGCAGAACTAAGACAGGCCTGAACACTGAAGCTTTCTTT. Amino acid sequence: CASRTKTGLNTEAFF.

This clone occurred once. The V and J genes are TRBV10-2 and TRBJ2-1; the D is unclear. This CDR3 region has 12 residues. V lost 3 bases, J lost 12 bases, and 12 bases lay in between. Germline values: CDR1 WSHSY, CDR2 SAAADI. The chain's CDR3 is CASSDFQPGQFF. The DNA of the CDR3 is TGCGCCAGCAGTGACTTCCAGCCGGGGCAGTTCTTC.

The rearrangement joins TRBV7-6 to TRBJ2-7, with 10 nucleotides matching TRBD1. This CDR3 is 15 amino acids long. V gave up 5 bases and J gave up 0 bases; unmatched junction bases: 4. Germline CDR1 reads SGHVS; CDR2 reads FNYEAQ. Written as DNA, the CDR3 is TGTGCCAGCAGCGAGGGACAGGGGTCCTCCTACGAGCAGTACTTC. This sequence encodes CASSEGQGSSYEQYF.

The chain employs TRBV12-5 and TRBJ1-3, with 7 bases matching TRBD1. Trimming at V came to 1 base and at J to 0 bases, leaving 15 bases not matched to a gene. This CDR3 comprises 20 residues. The germline V gene encodes CDR1 LGHNT and CDR2 FRNRAP. The CDR3 DNA reads TGTGCTAGTGGTTTGGAGCAGGGAAGGGGGCCTCTCCTCTCTGGAAACACCATATATTTT. Translation gives CASGLEQGRGPLLSGNTIYF.

As concerns this clone: One end of the junction varies from germline; a read error may be responsible. The chain uses TRBV27 and TRBJ2-3; 7 positions match TRBD2. The CDR3 runs to 17 residues. From germline, CDR1 is MNHEY and CDR2 SMNVEV (reference sequence). In nucleotides, the CDR3 is TGTGCCAGCAGTTTATTAACTAGCGCTGCTAGCACAAATACGCAGTATTTT. Amino acid sequence: CASSLLTSAASTNTQYF.

The CDR3 region has the DNA TGCGCCAGCAGCCCACGCGGGGGGGAAAAACTGTTTTTT. Protein sequence: CASSPRGGEKLFF. The rearrangement joins TRBV4-1 to TRBJ1-4; the D gene is possibly TRBD1 (5 bases). Per germline, CDR1 MGHRA and CDR2 YSYEKL. The CDR3 is made up of 13 amino acids. V shed 4 bases and J shed 8 bases, with 11 bases lying between them.

This clone was picked up a small number of times. The J gene is TRBJ1-2, the V gene TRBV7-3; D is undetermined. The CDR3 length is 16 residues. CDR1 is SGHTA, CDR2 FQGTGA, per germline. The germline V and J ends were trimmed by 5 bases and 6 bases, with 22 bases remaining between them. The CDR3 sequence: CASSPLPRTEGDGYTF. DNA for the CDR3: TGTGCCAGCAGCCCGCTACCGAGGACGGAGGGTGATGGCTACACCTTC. Supplemented by reference TRBV7-3 and TRBJ1-2, the full variable domain reads GAGVSQTPSNKVTEKGKYVELRCDPISGHTALYWYRQSLGQGPEFLIYFQGTGAADDSGLPNDRFFAVRPEGSVSTLKIQRTERGDSAVYLCASSPLPRTEGDGYTFGSGTRLTVV.

This chain links TRBV18 with TRBJ2-7; TRBD1 matches at 7 bases. After removal of 3 bases from V and 0 bases from J, the junction contained 8 bases not matched to a gene. Germline loops: CDR1 KGHSH, CDR2 LQKENI. This CDR3 has 16 amino acids. The CDR3 DNA reads as TGTGCCAGCTCACCGGGTAGCAGGGGGTCCTCCTACGAGCAGTACTTC. Its translation: CASSPGSRGSSYEQYF.

The gene calls are TRBV6-5 and TRBJ2-5, with TRBD1 matching over 8 bases. Germline V CDR1 and CDR2: MNHEY, SVGAGI. The ends lost 4 bases at V and 5 bases at J; junction bases unmatched: 12. CDR3 size: 16 residues. CDR3 amino acids: CASSWTPAGGGETQYF. Here the CDR3 DNA reads TGTGCCAGCAGTTGGACCCCAGCAGGGGGCGGGGAGACCCAGTACTTC.

In this sample, this clone turned up a few times. This chain uses TRBV5-8 with TRBJ2-2; D is unresolved. V was clipped by 0 bases and J by 1 base, with 4 bases between them. CDR3 length: 14 residues. CDR1 and CDR2 from the germline V gene are SGHTS and YDEGEE. The CDR3 nucleotides are TGTGCCAGCAGCTTGGACGGGAACACCGGGGAGCTGTTTTTT. Translating gives CASSLDGNTGELFF. Using reference TRBV5-8 and TRBJ2-2 for the parts outside the CDR3, the full variable domain is EAGVTQSPTHLIKTRGQQATLRCSPISGHTSVYWYQQALGLGLQFLLWYDEGEERNRGNFPPRFSGRQFPNYSSELNVNALELEDSALYLCASSLDGNTGELFFGEGSRLTVL.

The chain joins TRBV7-9 to TRBJ1-5; D is perhaps TRBD1 (5 bases). The length of the CDR3 is 15 residues. V lost 5 bases and J 7 bases, leaving 18 bases between the germline ends. The germline gives CDR1 SEHNR, CDR2 FQNEAQ (reference sequence). The CDR3 spells CASSPRGGAGQPQHF. The CDR3 bases are TGTGCCAGCAGCCCAAGGGGCGGCGCTGGGCAGCCCCAGCATTTT.

This CDR3 reads CASSQVGIVANEQFF. CDR3 DNA: TGCGCCAGCAGCCAAGTCGGGATAGTAGCAAATGAGCAGTTCTTC. The rearrangement joins TRBV4-3 to TRBJ2-1; D is perhaps TRBD2 (5 bases). Germline assignment: CDR1 LGHNA and CDR2 YSLEER. V lost 1 base and J 7 bases, leaving 14 bases between the germline ends. The length of the CDR3 is 15 residues.

This clone was counted a few times. The chain couples TRBV7-6 to TRBJ2-7; 8 positions agree with TRBD1. The germline gives CDR1 SGHVS, CDR2 FNYEAQ. With 3 bases clipped from V and 1 base from J, the junction kept 5 bases outside the gene matches. The CDR3 is 15 residues long. CDR3 protein: CASSLGDRFSYEQYF. The CDR3 nucleotides read TGTGCCAGCAGCTTGGGGGACAGGTTTTCCTACGAGCAGTACTTC.

The gene calls are TRBV4-3 and TRBJ1-4; D gene unclear. Per germline, CDR1 LGHNA and CDR2 YSLEER. The germline V and J ends were trimmed by 0 bases and 4 bases, with 9 bases remaining between them. The CDR3 sequence is 15 residues long. The CDR3 DNA reads as TGCGCCAGCAGCCAAGATCATCAGTTTAATGAAAAACTGTTTTTT. As protein: CASSQDHQFNEKLFF.

The rearrangement uses TRBV6-1 and TRBJ2-7, with D perhaps matching TRBD1 (5 bases). This CDR3 has 15 residues. CDR1 and CDR2 from the germline V gene are MNHNS and SASEGT. Trimming left V 3 bases short and J 4 bases short, with 16 bases between. The CDR3, as DNA: TGTGCCAGCAGTGAGGCTCTGGGGCTTGGTTACGAGCAGTACTTC. This translates into CASSEALGLGYEQYF.

This chain uses TRBV28 with TRBJ2-7, with TRBD2 matching 7 bases. The germline V gene encodes CDR1 MDHEN and CDR2 SYDVKM. Trimming cost V 5 bases and J 3 bases; bases outside gene matches: 10. The CDR3 extends over 15 amino acids. Written as DNA, the CDR3 is TGTGCCAGCAGTCCCAACTCTAGCGGTTACTACGAGCAGTACTTC. It is translated as CASSPNSSGYYEQYF.

The genes are TRBV19 and TRBJ2-1; TRBD2 matches at 11 bases. Trimming took 0 bases from V and 0 from J; bases not matched to a gene: 4. CDR3 size: 18 residues. The germline V gene has CDR1 LNHDA and CDR2 SQIVND (reference sequence). CDR3 region: CASSIETSGGSSYNEQFF. For the CDR3, the DNA is TGTGCCAGTAGTATAGAAACTAGCGGGGGAAGCTCCTACAATGAGCAGTTCTTC.

The chain carries TRBV13 and TRBJ2-7, with 10 bases lining up with TRBD2. With V trimmed by 4 bases and J by 1 base, 4 bases remained unmatched. The CDR3 sequence is 15 residues long. Germline CDR1 and CDR2: PRHDT and FYEKMQ (reference sequence). CDR3 protein: CASSSSGRGSYEQYF. CDR3 sequence (DNA): TGTGCCAGCAGCTCTAGCGGGAGAGGGTCCTACGAGCAGTACTTC.

The chain has TRBV5-6 and TRBJ2-4; D not resolved. The ends were cut back, 6 bases at V and 2 bases at J, with 15 bases in the middle. Germline V CDR1 and CDR2: SGHDT, YYEEEE. This CDR3 has 15 amino acids. The CDR3 DNA follows: TGTGCCAGCACCCTATTCGTGGGGTCCAAAAACATTCAGTACTTC. Residues: CASTLFVGSKNIQYF.

The rearrangement links TRBV27 to TRBJ1-2; D call uncertain. V shed 1 base and J shed 4 bases, with 10 bases lying between them. Germline V gives CDR1 MNHEY, CDR2 SMNVEV (reference sequence). The CDR3 runs 14 residues. The CDR3 region is CASSLFPAAYGYTF. For the CDR3, the DNA is TGTGCCAGCAGTTTATTTCCAGCAGCCTATGGCTACACCTTC.

The chain uses TRBV15 and TRBJ2-7; 10 nucleotides line up with TRBD1. In germline, CDR1 is LNHNV, CDR2 YYDKDF (reference sequence). The junction had 11 bases not matched to a gene; V was cut back by 0 bases and J by 9 bases. The CDR3 totals 16 residues. The DNA of the CDR3 is TGTGCCACCAGCAGAGATCGGAGACAGGGGGCCGTGGGGCAGTACTTC. It yields the protein CATSRDRRQGAVGQYF.